The 18 T cell receptor beta chains presented below share a single source sample, sequenced in a study of cytomegalovirus exposure and HLA in healthy donors. PCR primers comprised 60 Vbeta and 13 Jbeta primers. Measured with immunoSEQ multiplex PCR; TCRdb has only the in-frame clones, and not every one. Its listing shows 31,000 or so clones. The sample taken for sequencing was PBMCs. These receptors were obtained from a female donor in good health and CMV-seronegative.

V gene TRBV6-6 combines with J gene TRBJ1-1; 7 bases agree with TRBD1. CDR3 length: 13 amino acids. With V trimmed by 6 bases and J by 3 bases, 4 bases remained unmatched. Germline CDR1 reads MNHNY; CDR2 reads SVGAGI (reference sequence). CDR3 DNA sequence: TGTGCCAGCAGGTATACAGGGGACACTGAAGCTTTCTTT. Translating it yields CASRYTGDTEAFF.

This chain links TRBV19 with TRBJ2-7; 10 nucleotides match TRBD1. Trimming took 7 bases from V and 5 from J; bases not matched to a gene: 11. CDR1 and CDR2 (germline): LNHDA, SQIVND (reference sequence). The CDR3 contains 15 residues. CDR3 sequence reads: CASNRPGQGFHEQYF. Here the CDR3 DNA reads TGTGCCAGTAATCGACCGGGACAGGGGTTCCACGAGCAGTACTTC.

This chain links TRBV7-9 with TRBJ1-1, with TRBD1 identical over 9 bases. The CDR3 has 17 residues. The germline V gene encodes CDR1 SEHNR and CDR2 FQNEAQ (reference sequence). The trim removed 1 base at V and 2 bases at J, leaving 8 bases unmatched. The CDR3 loop reads CASSLGFGTGQNTEAFF. In DNA, the CDR3 is TGTGCCAGCAGCTTAGGGTTTGGGACAGGGCAAAACACTGAAGCTTTCTTT.

The rearrangement links TRBV13 to TRBJ2-7; D is unresolved. CDR1 and CDR2 (germline): PRHDT, FYEKMQ (reference sequence). The CDR3 runs 12 residues. The ends were cut back, 4 bases at V and 2 bases at J, with 6 bases in the middle. CDR3 protein: CASSSKPYEQYF. The CDR3 region has the DNA TGTGCCAGCAGCTCGAAGCCCTACGAGCAGTACTTC.

The chain employs TRBV2 and TRBJ2-3; no definite D call. The CDR3 is made up of 14 amino acids. The V gene's germline CDR1 is SNHLY and CDR2 FYNNEI. V gave up 6 bases and J gave up 6 bases, with 16 bases separating them. The CDR3 coding sequence is TGTGCCAGCAGCCTTGGCCCGGGTAGGGATACGCAGTATTTT. It translates to CASSLGPGRDTQYF.

The V and J genes are TRBV7-2 and TRBJ2-7, with TRBD1 matching 9 bases. This CDR3 is built from 14 residues. The V and J ends lost 5 bases and 4 bases, in that order; junction bases with no gene match: 6. Germline CDR1 is SGHTA and CDR2 is FQGNSA. The CDR3 region is CASSPDRGVYEQYF. The CDR3, as DNA: TGTGCCAGCAGCCCCGACAGGGGGGTATACGAGCAGTACTTC.

The genes are TRBV7-2 and TRBJ1-6; possibly TRBD1 for D (5 bases). This CDR3 is built from 16 residues. V shed 1 base and J shed 6 bases, with 13 bases lying between them. Germline assignment: CDR1 SGHTA and CDR2 FQGNSA. This chain's CDR3 is CASSLVAGPGNSPLHF. CDR3 nucleotide sequence: TGTGCCAGCAGCTTAGTCGCAGGGCCGGGTAATTCACCCCTCCACTTT.

The V and J genes are TRBV11-3 and TRBJ2-3; TRBD2 agrees at 8 bases. Germline loops: CDR1 SGHNT, CDR2 YENEEA. This CDR3 has 16 residues. Unmatched junction bases numbered 12, after V lost 5 bases and J lost 5 bases. The CDR3 bases are TGTGCCAGCAGCCCGGGGAATGGCGGGGGGAGAGATACGCAGTATTTT. As protein: CASSPGNGGGRDTQYF.

V is TRBV2 and J is TRBJ1-4, with a possible D match to TRBD1 (5 bases). CDR1 and CDR2 (germline): SNHLY, FYNNEI. Trimming took off 6 bases at V and 8 bases at J, with 19 bases between the two ends. The CDR3 has 15 amino acids. CDR3 protein: CASSEVRGGREKLFF. CDR3 sequence (DNA): TGTGCCAGCAGCGAGGTGAGGGGAGGACGGGAAAAACTGTTTTTT. The full variable domain, rest sourced from reference TRBV2 and TRBJ1-4, is EPEVTQTPSHQVTQMGQEVILRCVPISNHLYFYWYRQILGQKVEFLVSFYNNEISEKSEIFDDQFSVERPDGSNFTLKIRSTKLEDSAMYFCASSEVRGGREKLFFGSGTQLSVL.

The gene calls are TRBV6-1 and TRBJ2-7; D possibly corresponds to TRBD2 (6 bases). V lost 3 bases and J lost 1, with 16 bases in between. This CDR3 comprises 16 residues. CDR1 and CDR2 (germline): MNHNS, SASEGT. CDR3 nucleotides: TGTGCCAGCAGTGATAGAGTGGCAGGGAGGTCCTACGAGCAGTACTTC. Protein product: CASSDRVAGRSYEQYF.

This rearrangement joins TRBV18 to TRBJ1-6; maybe TRBD1 (5 bases). CDR1 and CDR2 from the germline V gene are KGHSH and LQKENI. Trimming removed 4 bases at V and 8 bases at J, with 18 bases between. The CDR3 spans 16 residues. The CDR3 here is CASSLSAGGDDSPLHF. The CDR3 region has the DNA TGTGCCAGCTCACTTTCGGCGGGGGGGGACGATTCACCCCTCCACTTT. Together with reference TRBV18 and TRBJ1-6, the CDR3 gives the full variable domain: NAGVMQNPRHLVRRRGQEARLRCSPMKGHSHVYWYRQLPEEGLKFMVYLQKENIIDESGMPKERFSAEFPKEGPSILRIQQVVRGDSAAYFCASSLSAGGDDSPLHFGNGTRLTVT.

This chain joins TRBV5-1 and TRBJ1-2, with 9 bases that match TRBD1. This CDR3 is 15 amino acids long. V shed 5 bases and J 6 bases; nucleotides not matched to a gene: 11. Germline V gene data show CDR1 as SGHRS and CDR2 as YFSETQ. The CDR3 region has the DNA TGCGCCAGCAGACCACGCCGACAGGGGGAAAATGGCTACACCTTC. Translation gives CASRPRRQGENGYTF.

The J gene is TRBJ2-5, the V gene TRBV27, with D possibly being TRBD2 (6 bases). The germline CDR1 and CDR2 sequences are MNHEY and SMNVEV (reference sequence). This CDR3 contains 17 residues. V gave up 6 bases and J gave up 0 bases, with 20 bases separating them. The CDR3 here is CASSRFGGTQYQETQYF. As DNA, the CDR3 is TGTGCCAGCAGCCGATTTGGGGGGACCCAATACCAAGAGACCCAGTACTTC.

The chain combines TRBV7-8 with TRBJ2-7; D is perhaps TRBD2 (7 bases). The germline V and J ends were trimmed by 5 bases and 6 bases, with 23 bases remaining between them. This CDR3 is 16 amino acids long. From germline, CDR1 is SGHVS and CDR2 FQNEAQ. CDR3 in amino acids: CASSPLAGASSGEQYF. CDR3 DNA: TGTGCCAGCAGCCCCTTGGCGGGGGCCTCTTCGGGCGAGCAGTACTTC.

This chain joins TRBV5-1 and TRBJ2-5, with 9 bases fitting TRBD1. The J segment lost 9 bases and the V segment lost 4 bases, leaving 10 bases of the junction unmatched. This CDR3 comprises 14 residues. The V gene's germline CDR1 is SGHRS and CDR2 YFSETQ. The CDR3 is CASSTDRGGSSQYF. CDR3 DNA sequence: TGCGCCAGCAGCACGGACAGGGGTGGTTCGTCCCAGTACTTC.

The CDR3 loop reads CATSRDLPGGTSGANVLTF. The CDR3 DNA is TGTGCCACCAGCAGAGATCTACCAGGGGGCACTTCTGGGGCCAACGTCCTGACTTTC. The chain joins TRBV15 to TRBJ2-6; 8 bases line up with TRBD1. Losses at the gene ends were 0 bases for V and 1 base for J; bases not matched to a gene: 8. Per the germline V gene, CDR1 is LNHNV and CDR2 is YYDKDF (reference sequence). This CDR3 spans 19 amino acids.

The chain links TRBV5-1 to TRBJ2-5; 14 bases fit TRBD2. With the DNA end fitting TRBJ2-7 better, the J assignment may be wrong. The CDR3 runs 17 residues. In germline, CDR1 is SGHRS, CDR2 YFSETQ. The CDR3 nucleotides are TGCGCCAGCAGCTCGCGGGGGACTAGCGGGGGATTCTACGAGCAGTACTTC. Residues: CASSSRGTSGGFYEQYF.

The V gene is TRBV11-2, the J gene TRBJ2-7, with 9 bases fitting TRBD1. Germline V gene lookup returns CDR1 SGHAT and CDR2 FQNNGV. The CDR3 totals 17 residues. The V and J ends lost 0 bases and 2 bases, in that order; junction bases with no gene match: 8. CDR3 residues: CASSLDMWTGAPYEQYF. CDR3 sequence (DNA): TGTGCCAGCAGCTTAGACATGTGGACAGGGGCCCCCTACGAGCAGTACTTC. The entire variable domain, with the rest obtained from reference TRBV11-2 and TRBJ2-7, is as follows: EAGVAQSPRYKIIEKRQSVAFWCNPISGHATLYWYQQILGQGPKLLIQFQNNGVVDDSQLPKDRFSAERLKGVDSTLKIQPAKLEDSAVYLCASSLDMWTGAPYEQYFGPGTRLTVT.